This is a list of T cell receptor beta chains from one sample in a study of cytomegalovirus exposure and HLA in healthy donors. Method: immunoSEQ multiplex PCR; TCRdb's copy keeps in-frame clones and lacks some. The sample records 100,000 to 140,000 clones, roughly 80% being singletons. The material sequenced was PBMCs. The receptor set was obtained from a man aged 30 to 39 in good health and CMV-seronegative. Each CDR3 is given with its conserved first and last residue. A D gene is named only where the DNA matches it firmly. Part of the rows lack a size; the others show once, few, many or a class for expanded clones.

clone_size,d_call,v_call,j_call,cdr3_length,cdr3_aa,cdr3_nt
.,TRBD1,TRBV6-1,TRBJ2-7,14,CASSHGQASYEQYF,TGTGCCAGCAGCCACGGACAGGCCTCCTACGAGCAGTACTTC
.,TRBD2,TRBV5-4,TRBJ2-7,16,CASTSDSGGVSYEQYF,TGTGCCAGCACCTCGGATAGCGGGGGGGTATCCTACGAGCAGTACTTC
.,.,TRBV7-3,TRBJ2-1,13,CASSSRESDEQFF,TGTGCCAGCAGCTCCCGGGAGTCGGATGAGCAGTTCTTC
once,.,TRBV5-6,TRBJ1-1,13,CASSGPGMTEAFF,TGTGCCAGCAGCGGGCCAGGGATGACTGAAGCTTTCTTT
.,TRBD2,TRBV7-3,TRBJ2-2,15,CASSPGTTHTGELFF,TGTGCCAGCAGCCCCGGGACTACTCACACCGGGGAGCTGTTTTTT
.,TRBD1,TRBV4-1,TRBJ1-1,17,CASSQDLPQGARGEAFF,TGCGCCAGCAGCCAAGATCTACCACAGGGGGCGAGAGGTGAAGCTTTCTTT
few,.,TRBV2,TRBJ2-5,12,CASSQGPETQYF,TGTGCCAGCAGCCAGGGGCCCGAGACCCAGTACTTC
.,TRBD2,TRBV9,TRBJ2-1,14,CASGGESSYNEQFF,TGTGCCAGCGGGGGGGAAAGCTCCTACAATGAGCAGTTCTTC
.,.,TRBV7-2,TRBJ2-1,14,CASSKDSTYNEQFF,TGTGCCAGCAGCAAGGACAGTACCTACAATGAGCAGTTCTTC
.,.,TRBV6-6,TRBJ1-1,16,CASSLHLDRLNTEAFF,TGTGCCAGCAGTTTACACTTGGACAGACTAAACACTGAAGCTTTCTTT
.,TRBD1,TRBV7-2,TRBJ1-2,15,CASSQGTGANYGYTF,TGTGCCAGCAGCCAAGGGACAGGAGCTAACTATGGCTACACCTTC
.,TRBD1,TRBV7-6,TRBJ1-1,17,CASVPETGAGLNTEAFF,TGTGCCAGCGTCCCGGAGACAGGGGCTGGATTGAACACTGAAGCTTTCTTT
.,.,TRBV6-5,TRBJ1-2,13,CASTDRGIYGYTF,TGTGCCAGCACCGACAGAGGCATTTATGGCTACACCTTC
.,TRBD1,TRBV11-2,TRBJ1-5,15,CASSKIGQGDQPQHF,TGTGCCAGCAGCAAAATTGGACAGGGGGATCAGCCCCAGCATTTT
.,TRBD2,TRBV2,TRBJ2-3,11,CASSLGSGGSF,TGTGCCAGCAGTCTTGGTAGCGGGGGTTCCTTT
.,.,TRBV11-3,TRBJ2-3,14,CASSQGSPRDTQYF,TGTGCCAGCAGCCAGGGGTCTCCTCGAGATACGCAGTATTTT
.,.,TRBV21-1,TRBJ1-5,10,CANKSQPQHF,TGTGCCAACAAGTCTCAGCCCCAGCATTTT
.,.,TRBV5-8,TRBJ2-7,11,CASSPPSEQYF,TGTGCCAGCAGCCCCCCCAGCGAGCAGTACTTC
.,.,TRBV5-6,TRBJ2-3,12,CASSLVRDTQYF,TGTGCCAGCAGCTTAGTCAGAGATACGCAGTATTTT
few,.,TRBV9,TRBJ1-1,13,CASSAQVSGEAFF,TGTGCCAGCAGCGCACAGGTGTCCGGTGAAGCTTTCTTT
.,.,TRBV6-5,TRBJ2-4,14,CASSYSAGKNIQYF,TGTGCCAGCAGTTACTCAGCAGGAAAAAACATTCAGTACTTC
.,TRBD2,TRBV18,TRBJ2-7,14,CASSPASGIEEQYF,TGTGCCAGCTCACCAGCTAGCGGGATCGAAGAGCAGTACTTC
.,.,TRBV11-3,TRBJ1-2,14,CASSSPRGKDGYTF,TGTGCCAGCAGCTCCCCCCGGGGTAAGGATGGCTACACCTTC
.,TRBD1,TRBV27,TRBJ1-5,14,CASSLGQVNQPQHF,TGTGCCAGCAGTTTGGGACAGGTAAATCAGCCCCAGCATTTT
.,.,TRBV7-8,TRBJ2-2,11,CASSFNGELFF,TGTGCCAGCAGCTTTAACGGGGAGCTGTTTTTT
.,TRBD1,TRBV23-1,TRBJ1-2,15,CASSPRQGAGKGYTF,TGCGCCAGCAGTCCAAGACAGGGGGCAGGGAAGGGCTACACCTTC
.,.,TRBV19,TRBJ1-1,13,CASSFTVDTEAFF,TGTGCCAGTAGTTTCACAGTTGACACTGAAGCTTTCTTT
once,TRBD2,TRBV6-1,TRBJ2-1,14,CASRKAGGHNEQFF,TGTGCCAGCAGGAAGGCGGGGGGACACAATGAGCAGTTCTTC
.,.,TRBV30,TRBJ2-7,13,CAWSVEGGYEQYF,TGTGCCTGGAGTGTTGAGGGTGGATACGAGCAGTACTTC
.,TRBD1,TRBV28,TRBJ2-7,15,CASSLRDRDPYEQYF,TGTGCCAGCAGTTTAAGGGACAGGGACCCCTACGAGCAGTACTTC
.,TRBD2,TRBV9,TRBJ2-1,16,CASSVVPSGSLNEQFF,TGTGCCAGCAGCGTAGTGCCCAGCGGGAGCCTCAATGAGCAGTTCTTC
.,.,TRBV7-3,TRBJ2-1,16,CASSLGAGISYNEQFF,TGTGCCAGCAGCTTAGGAGCGGGCATCTCCTACAATGAGCAGTTCTTC
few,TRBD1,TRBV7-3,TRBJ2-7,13,CASSFPDRDEQYF,TGTGCCAGCAGCTTTCCGGACAGGGACGAGCAGTACTTC
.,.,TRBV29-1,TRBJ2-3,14,CSVSQAITTDTQYF,TGCAGCGTTAGTCAAGCCATAACCACAGATACGCAGTATTTT
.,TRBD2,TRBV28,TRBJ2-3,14,CASSSLAGWIAQYF,TGTGCCAGCAGTTCCCTAGCGGGATGGATTGCGCAGTATTTT
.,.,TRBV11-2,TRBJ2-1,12,CASSPLAVEQFF,TGTGCCAGCAGCCCCTTGGCGGTTGAGCAGTTCTTC